The source of this TCR beta chain is a study of blood T cell repertoires in COVID-19. V lost 6 bases, J lost 6 bases, and 6 bases lay in between. The CDR3 has 11 amino acids. The germline gives CDR1 DFQATT, CDR2 SNEGSKA (reference sequence). Clones were read by immunoSEQ multiplex PCR, and TCRdb kept only the in-frame ones, dropping some. The table has 150,000 to 200,000 clones, approximately 88% seen once. The chain employs TRBV20-1 and TRBJ1-6, with D possibly being TRBD1 (5 bases). The sequencing input was PBMCs or T cells enriched from blood (not recorded which). This receptor was identified in a woman aged 60 to 75 who had recovered from COVID-19. For the CDR3, the DNA is TGCAGTGCCGGGGGTAATTCACCCCTCCACTTT. This translates into CSAGGNSPLHF.